In its sample, the clone carrying this TCR beta chain was seen a few times. V was trimmed by 2 bases and J by 7 bases, leaving 5 bases between them. This CDR3 region has 11 residues. CDR1 is DFQATT and CDR2 is SNEGSKA in the germline V gene (reference sequence). The sample comes from a study of blood T cell repertoires in COVID-19. On the study more broadly: Nucleic acid was either cDNA or gDNA, and it came from T cells, B-cell-depleted T cells, or PBMCs.

Measured with immunoSEQ multiplex PCR; TCRdb has only the in-frame clones, and not every one. The table shows more than 110,000 clones, with about 84% occurring only once. The source is a woman aged 18-29 years who had been exposed to COVID-19. Sequences were obtained from PBMCs or T cells enriched from blood (not recorded which). This chain joins TRBV20-1 and TRBJ1-4; D gene unclear. The DNA for the CDR3 is TGCAGTGCTAGATCGGGTGAAAAACTGTTTTTT. Amino acid sequence: CSARSGEKLFF.